This entry lists 29 T cell receptor beta chains sequenced from one sample in a study of shared clonotypes between healthy human individuals. Cells designated naive CD8 were CD45RO-negative and were positively selected for CCR7, with terminally differentiated effector memory CD45RA+ cells excluded. Generated by immunoSEQ multiplex PCR, the TCRdb table keeps only in-frame clones and is missing some. The sample consists of about 2 million clones, just under 95% of them appearing once. The sequenced sample consisted of naive CD8+ T cells sorted from blood. These receptors all stem from a man aged 18 to 35 in good health.

The V gene is TRBV10-2, the J gene TRBJ2-2, with D perhaps TRBD1 (6 bases). The germline CDR1 and CDR2 sequences are WSHSY and SAAADI. Trimming stripped 5 bases from V and 0 bases from J, with 13 bases between. This CDR3 region has 16 residues. CDR3 region: CASSPPTGSNTGELFF. The CDR3 nucleotides read TGCGCCAGCAGTCCCCCGACAGGATCGAACACCGGGGAGCTGTTTTTT.

Of note for this clone: The sample holds other DNA sequences that translate to the same CDR3. This chain connects TRBV5-1 to TRBJ2-3; D is unresolved. CDR3 size: 15 residues. Germline V gene lookup returns CDR1 SGHRS and CDR2 YFSETQ. V gave up 1 base and J gave up 0 bases, with 9 bases separating them. CDR3 residues: CASSLRGGSTDTQYF. The CDR3 DNA sequence: TGCGCCAGCAGCTTGCGTGGCGGTAGCACAGATACGCAGTATTTT. Drawing the rest from reference TRBV5-1 and TRBJ2-3, the complete variable domain is KAGVTQTPRYLIKTRGQQVTLSCSPISGHRSVSWYQQTPGQGLQFLFEYFSETQRNKGNFPGRFSGRQFSNSRSEMNVSTLELGDSALYLCASSLRGGSTDTQYFGPGTRLTVL.

The chain couples TRBV9 to TRBJ2-7, with TRBD2 matching 9 bases. V shed 4 bases and J 0 bases; nucleotides not matched to a gene: 5. This CDR3 is 15 amino acids long. Germline loops: CDR1 SGDLS, CDR2 YYNGEE. Here the CDR3 reads CASSKSGGSSYEQYF. CDR3 bases: TGTGCCAGCAGCAAGAGCGGGGGGAGCTCCTACGAGCAGTACTTC.

A remark on this clone: A junction end diverges from the germline sequence, so it may reflect a read error. The chain has TRBV7-7 and TRBJ2-3, with D possibly TRBD1 on 6 matching bases. The CDR3 runs 15 residues. CDR1 and CDR2 (germline): SSHAT, FNYEAQ (reference sequence). Written as DNA, the CDR3 is TGTGCTAGCAGCCCCTCGACAGGAAGCACAGATACGCAGTATTTT. Translation gives CASSPSTGSTDTQYF.

The CDR3 here is CASRAYLGPDTQYF. CDR3 nucleotide sequence: TGTGCCAGCAGGGCCTATTTGGGACCAGATACGCAGTATTTT. The chain carries TRBV2 and TRBJ2-3, with D perhaps matching TRBD1 or TRBD2 (5 bases each). The ends were cut back, 6 bases at V and 4 bases at J, with 14 bases in the middle. The CDR3 is 14 amino acids. CDR1 is SNHLY and CDR2 is FYNNEI in the germline V gene.

CDR3 in amino acids: CASSPHRGSTYQETQYF. CDR3 in DNA: TGTGCCAGCAGCCCCCACCGGGGGTCAACGTACCAAGAGACCCAGTACTTC. The J gene is TRBJ2-5, the V gene TRBV9; perhaps TRBD2 as D (6 bases). The CDR3 has 17 residues. The germline V gene has CDR1 SGDLS and CDR2 YYNGEE. V was cut by 4 bases and J by 0 bases, with 19 bases left in between.

The V and J genes are TRBV7-9 and TRBJ1-1; D call uncertain. CDR1 and CDR2 (germline): SEHNR, FQNEAQ (reference sequence). This CDR3 has 16 residues. V was clipped by 4 bases and J by 1 base, with 16 bases between them. The CDR3 here is CASSSHPRGRNTEAFF. The DNA of the CDR3 is TGTGCCAGCAGCTCCCACCCCCGGGGTAGGAACACTGAAGCTTTCTTT.

This clone came up once. The rearrangement links TRBV5-6 to TRBJ2-3; D is uncertain. The CDR3 has 15 amino acids. The germline V gene has CDR1 SGHDT and CDR2 YYEEEE. V was trimmed by 4 bases and J by 5 bases, leaving 17 bases between them. CDR3 DNA sequence: TGTGCCAGCAGCCCCCAGGTCCGGGCCGGAGATACGCAGTATTTT. It is translated as CASSPQVRAGDTQYF.

The sample holds one count of this clone. The V gene is TRBV9, the J gene TRBJ2-3, with D hard to call. CDR1 and CDR2 (germline): SGDLS, YYNGEE. Trimming shortened V by 4 bases and J by 2 bases, and 17 bases separated the two germline ends. The CDR3 has 16 amino acids. The CDR3 coding sequence is TGTGCCAGCAGCAGGTCCGCTTGGAACCCCACAGATACGCAGTATTTT. Encoded protein: CASSRSAWNPTDTQYF.

The sample holds one count of this clone. The rearrangement joins TRBV7-8 to TRBJ2-3; D perhaps matches TRBD1 (6 bases). V shed 4 bases and J shed 2 bases, with 13 bases lying between them. From germline, CDR1 is SGHVS and CDR2 FQNEAQ. This CDR3 comprises 15 residues. CDR3 sequence: CASSSGQKNTDTQYF. CDR3 nucleotide sequence: TGTGCCAGCAGCTCCGGACAGAAGAACACAGATACGCAGTATTTT.

This clone is a singleton in its sample. The V and J genes are TRBV7-9 and TRBJ1-2, with a possible D match to TRBD1 (5 bases). V was cut by 1 base and J by 2 bases, with 11 bases left in between. This CDR3 is built from 15 residues. Germline V gene lookup returns CDR1 SEHNR and CDR2 FQNEAQ (reference sequence). The CDR3 sequence: CASSLEGEGNYGYTF. The CDR3 coding sequence is TGTGCCAGCAGCTTAGAAGGGGAAGGGAACTATGGCTACACCTTC.

This clone was picked up one time. The DNA for the CDR3 is TGTGCCAGCAGTGGCGGGGCTGCAGTCCCCTACGAGCAGTACTTC. Its translation: CASSGGAAVPYEQYF. This chain uses TRBV6-4 with TRBJ2-7; a possible D gene is TRBD2 (6 bases). Germline V gene sequence: CDR1 MRHNA, CDR2 SNTAGT. The CDR3 is 15 residues long. V lost 4 bases and J 2 bases, leaving 15 bases between the germline ends.

The chain has TRBV4-2 and TRBJ1-2; unclear D gene. The CDR3 has 15 amino acids. Germline V gives CDR1 LGHNA, CDR2 YNFKEQ. The V end was cut by 0 bases, the J end by 2 bases, with 10 bases between. The CDR3: CASSQEQTYNYGYTF. The CDR3 bases are TGTGCCAGCAGCCAAGAACAGACATACAACTATGGCTACACCTTC.

J is TRBJ2-5 and V is TRBV5-3, with TRBD1 matching 9 bases. TRBV5-3 counts as an open reading frame of uncertain function. The CDR3 runs 14 residues. With V trimmed by 4 bases and J by 5 bases, 6 bases remained unmatched. CDR3 residues: CARSPQGAHETQYF. CDR3 nucleotide sequence: TGTGCCAGAAGCCCACAGGGGGCCCACGAGACCCAGTACTTC.

The rearrangement uses TRBV7-9 and TRBJ2-7; unclear D gene. This CDR3 is built from 13 residues. The germline CDR1 and CDR2 sequences are SEHNR and FQNEAQ (reference sequence). V lost 5 bases, J lost 2 bases, and 10 bases lay in between. CDR3 region: CASSQTLAYEQYF. The CDR3 nucleotides read TGTGCCAGCAGCCAGACCCTCGCCTACGAGCAGTACTTC. The variable domain in full, completed from reference TRBV7-9 and TRBJ2-7, reads DTGVSQNPRHKITKRGQNVTFRCDPISEHNRLYWYRQTLGQGPEFLTYFQNEAQLEKSRLLSDRFSAERPKGSFSTLEIQRTEQGDSAMYLCASSQTLAYEQYFGPGTRLTVT.

This clone appeared once. The chain has TRBV5-1 and TRBJ2-1, with TRBD1 matching 7 bases. CDR1 and CDR2 (germline): SGHRS, YFSETQ. The CDR3 is 17 amino acids. Losses at the gene ends were 4 bases for V and 0 bases for J; bases not matched to a gene: 10. For the CDR3, the DNA is TGCGCCAGCAGCCCGATCCCGACAGGGCTCTCCTACAATGAGCAGTTCTTC. This encodes CASSPIPTGLSYNEQFF.

The genes are TRBV27 and TRBJ2-1; either TRBD1 or TRBD2 may supply D (5 bases each). This CDR3 is 16 amino acids long. Germline assignment: CDR1 MNHEY and CDR2 SMNVEV (reference sequence). V gave up 2 bases and J gave up 7 bases, with 18 bases separating them. CDR3 nucleotide sequence: TGTGCCAGCAGTTTACCCGGGGAAGGGGCAGGGAATGAGCAGTTCTTC. Translation gives CASSLPGEGAGNEQFF.

The chain links TRBV9 to TRBJ2-7; 9 positions agree with TRBD2. This CDR3 has 15 amino acids. CDR1 is SGDLS and CDR2 is YYNGEE in the germline V gene. V lost 0 bases to trimming and J lost 7 bases; unmatched junction nucleotides: 8. This CDR3 is CASSVDGGGAEEQYF. CDR3 coding DNA: TGTGCCAGCAGCGTAGACGGCGGGGGGGCAGAAGAGCAGTACTTC. The full variable domain, with the rest looked up from reference TRBV9 and TRBJ2-7, is DSGVTQTPKHLITATGQRVTLRCSPRSGDLSVYWYQQSLDQGLQFLIQYYNGEERAKGNILERFSAQQFPDLHSELNLSSLELGDSALYFCASSVDGGGAEEQYFGPGTRLTVT.

V and J are TRBV19 and TRBJ1-1; TRBD1 matches at 9 bases. This CDR3 region has 15 residues. Per germline, CDR1 LNHDA and CDR2 SQIVND (reference sequence). With 5 bases clipped from V and 0 bases from J, the junction kept 4 bases outside the gene matches. CDR3 sequence reads: CASSVRDRVNTEAFF. Here the CDR3 DNA reads TGTGCCAGTAGTGTAAGGGACAGGGTGAACACTGAAGCTTTCTTT. Filled out from reference TRBV19 and TRBJ1-1, the complete variable domain reads DGGITQSPKYLFRKEGQNVTLSCEQNLNHDAMYWYRQDPGQGLRLIYYSQIVNDFQKGDIAEGYSVSREKKESFPLTVTSAQKNPTAFYLCASSVRDRVNTEAFFGQGTRLTVV.

The chain employs TRBV6-5 and TRBJ1-2; 7 nucleotides align to TRBD1. The CDR3 consists of 15 residues. Germline V CDR1 and CDR2: MNHEY, SVGAGI. V lost 0 bases to trimming and J lost 6 bases; unmatched junction nucleotides: 7. The CDR3 spells CASSYSGTAAHGYTF. The CDR3 bases are TGTGCCAGCAGTTACTCCGGGACAGCGGCCCATGGCTACACCTTC.

The rearrangement links TRBV4-1 to TRBJ2-7; TRBD1 matches at 9 bases. The length of the CDR3 is 14 residues. J lost 6 bases, V lost 1 base, and 4 bases had no gene match. Germline CDR1 and CDR2: MGHRA and YSYEKL. In DNA form, the CDR3 reads TGCGCCAGCAGCCAAGTTTCACAGGGGGCCGAGCAGTACTTC. This sequence encodes CASSQVSQGAEQYF.

The table lists this clone with a count of one. The V gene is TRBV11-2, the J gene TRBJ2-1; 10 nucleotides match TRBD2. Germline V gene sequence: CDR1 SGHAT, CDR2 FQNNGV. The CDR3 runs 17 residues. V shed 0 bases and J 2 bases; nucleotides not matched to a gene: 4. The CDR3: CASSLDPTSGTYNEQFF. In nucleotides, the CDR3 is TGTGCCAGCAGCTTAGATCCTACTAGCGGGACCTACAATGAGCAGTTCTTC. Supplemented by reference TRBV11-2 and TRBJ2-1, the full variable domain reads EAGVAQSPRYKIIEKRQSVAFWCNPISGHATLYWYQQILGQGPKLLIQFQNNGVVDDSQLPKDRFSAERLKGVDSTLKIQPAKLEDSAVYLCASSLDPTSGTYNEQFFGPGTRLTVL.

In this sample, this clone turned up once. The chain couples TRBV9 to TRBJ2-7; D is perhaps TRBD1 or TRBD2 (5 bases each). The CDR3 totals 13 residues. The germline V gene has CDR1 SGDLS and CDR2 YYNGEE. With 3 bases removed from V and 6 bases from J, the gap between germline ends came to 13 bases. DNA of the CDR3: TGTGCCAGCAGCGGAATGGCAGGGACCGAGCAGTACTTC. This translates into CASSGMAGTEQYF.

The chain joins TRBV25-1 to TRBJ1-5; D possibly corresponds to TRBD1 (6 bases). The CDR3 has 15 amino acids. Germline V CDR1 and CDR2: MGHDK, SYGVNS. V lost 5 bases and J 5 bases, leaving 16 bases between the germline ends. Here the CDR3 reads CASSPTGWGDQPQHF. DNA of the CDR3: TGTGCCAGCAGTCCCACAGGGTGGGGAGATCAGCCCCAGCATTTT.

The chain is built from TRBV27 and TRBJ2-7; tentatively, D is TRBD2 (6 bases). CDR3 length equals 14 residues. The V gene's germline CDR1 is MNHEY and CDR2 SMNVEV (reference sequence). The V end lost 3 bases, the J end lost 0 bases, and 9 bases lay between the germline ends. The CDR3 loop is CASSFASVSYEQYF. The CDR3 nucleotides are TGTGCCAGCAGTTTTGCTAGCGTCTCCTACGAGCAGTACTTC.

The V and J genes are TRBV9 and TRBJ1-1; possibly TRBD1 for D (6 bases). Trimming took 3 bases from V and 4 from J, leaving 16 bases between them. The CDR3 covers 15 residues. In germline, CDR1 is SGDLS, CDR2 YYNGEE. The CDR3 DNA sequence: TGTGCCAGCAGCGAAGTAGGGGGGCTTGGCACTGAAGCTTTCTTT. It codes for CASSEVGGLGTEAFF.

The chain links TRBV7-9 to TRBJ2-1; 7 bases match TRBD2. This CDR3 contains 14 residues. The germline V gene encodes CDR1 SEHNR and CDR2 FQNEAQ (reference sequence). The ends lost 8 bases at V and 8 bases at J; junction bases unmatched: 12. The CDR3 is CASPPGGLRDEQFF. The DNA for the CDR3 is TGTGCCAGCCCCCCGGGAGGCCTACGTGATGAGCAGTTCTTC.

The V and J genes are TRBV7-9 and TRBJ2-7; 11 nucleotides match TRBD2. Trimming removed 0 bases from V and 3 bases from J; junction bases left unmatched: 7. The CDR3 has 17 residues. CDR1 is SEHNR and CDR2 is FQNEAQ in the germline V gene (reference sequence). DNA for the CDR3: TGTGCCAGCAGCTTAGCCCCACTAGCGGGAGTTTACTACGAGCAGTACTTC. Translated: CASSLAPLAGVYYEQYF. Complete variable domain (other parts from reference TRBV7-9 and TRBJ2-7): DTGVSQNPRHKITKRGQNVTFRCDPISEHNRLYWYRQTLGQGPEFLTYFQNEAQLEKSRLLSDRFSAERPKGSFSTLEIQRTEQGDSAMYLCASSLAPLAGVYYEQYFGPGTRLTVT.

This chain uses TRBV6-6 with TRBJ2-3; the match to TRBD1 covers 9 bases. After removal of 5 bases from V and 2 bases from J, the junction contained 8 bases not matched to a gene. This CDR3 spans 16 amino acids. Germline CDR1 is MNHNY and CDR2 is SVGAGI (reference sequence). In nucleotides, the CDR3 is TGTGCCAGCAGTCCCACCGGGACAGGGTACACAGATACGCAGTATTTT. It translates to CASSPTGTGYTDTQYF.